The T cell receptor (beta chain) described here comes from a study of blood T cell repertoires in COVID-19. The CDR3 runs 14 residues. Germline V gene lookup returns CDR1 SEHNR and CDR2 FQNEAQ (reference sequence). V lost 5 bases and J lost 6, with 11 bases in between. Per the authors' pipeline: Amplification with reference gene primers provided the estimates of nucleated cell counts. Sequencing was performed with immunoSEQ multiplex PCR; in TCRdb, only in-frame clones are kept and a portion is missing. V, J and clone size are taken as reported in that table, and D and trimming were inferred from the DNA itself. The sample consists of about 230,000 clones, around 84% of them appearing once.

This TCR came from a young man who had recovered from COVID-19. Sequences were obtained from PBMCs or T cells enriched from blood (not recorded which). This chain uses TRBV7-9 with TRBJ1-6, with D perhaps TRBD1 (5 bases). As DNA, the CDR3 is TGTGCCAGCAGCCAATTGGGGCCTAATTCACCCCTCCACTTT. Its translation: CASSQLGPNSPLHF.